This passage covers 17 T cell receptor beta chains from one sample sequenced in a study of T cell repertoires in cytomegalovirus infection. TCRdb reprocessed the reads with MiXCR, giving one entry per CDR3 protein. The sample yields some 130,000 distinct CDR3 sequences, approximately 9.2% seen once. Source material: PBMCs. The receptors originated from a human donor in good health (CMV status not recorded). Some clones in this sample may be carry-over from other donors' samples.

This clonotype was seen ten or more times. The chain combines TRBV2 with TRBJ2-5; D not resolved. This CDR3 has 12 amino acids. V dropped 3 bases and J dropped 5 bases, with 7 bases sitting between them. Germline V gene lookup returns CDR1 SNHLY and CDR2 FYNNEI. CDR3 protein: CASSDSSETQYF. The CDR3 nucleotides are TGTGCCAGCAGTGACTCCTCCGAGACCCAGTACTTC.

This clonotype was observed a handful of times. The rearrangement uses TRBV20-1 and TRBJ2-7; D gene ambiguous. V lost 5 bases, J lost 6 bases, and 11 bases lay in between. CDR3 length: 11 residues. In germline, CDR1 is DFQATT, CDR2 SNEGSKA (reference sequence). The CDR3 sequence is CSAAEPTEQYF. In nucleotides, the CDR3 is TGCAGTGCTGCGGAGCCCACCGAGCAGTACTTC.

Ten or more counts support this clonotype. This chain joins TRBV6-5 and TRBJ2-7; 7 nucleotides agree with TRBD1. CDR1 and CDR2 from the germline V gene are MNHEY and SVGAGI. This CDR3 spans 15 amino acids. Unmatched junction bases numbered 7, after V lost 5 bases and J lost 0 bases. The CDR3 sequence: CASSRHRGGSYEQYF. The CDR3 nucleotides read TGTGCCAGCAGTCGACACAGGGGCGGCTCCTACGAGCAGTACTTC.

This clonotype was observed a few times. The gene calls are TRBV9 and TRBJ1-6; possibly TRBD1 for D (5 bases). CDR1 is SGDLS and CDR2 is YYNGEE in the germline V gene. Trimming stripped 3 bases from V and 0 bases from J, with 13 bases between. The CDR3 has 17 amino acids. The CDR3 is CASSAGESSSYNSPLHF. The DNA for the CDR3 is TGTGCCAGCAGCGCGGGGGAATCCAGCTCCTATAATTCACCCCTCCACTTT.

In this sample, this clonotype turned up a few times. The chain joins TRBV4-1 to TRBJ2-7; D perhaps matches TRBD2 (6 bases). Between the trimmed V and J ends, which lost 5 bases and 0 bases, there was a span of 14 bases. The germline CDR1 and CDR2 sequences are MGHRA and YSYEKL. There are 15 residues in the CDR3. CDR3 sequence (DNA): TGCGCCAGCAGCTACGCGGGACGTAACTCCTACGAGCAGTACTTC. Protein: CASSYAGRNSYEQYF.

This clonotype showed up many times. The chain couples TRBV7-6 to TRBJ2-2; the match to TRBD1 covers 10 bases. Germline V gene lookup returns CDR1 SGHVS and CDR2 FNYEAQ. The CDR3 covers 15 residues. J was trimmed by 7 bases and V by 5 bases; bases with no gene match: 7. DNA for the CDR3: TGTGCCAGCAGCCCGGGGACAGGGGTTAACGGGGAGCTGTTTTTT. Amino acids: CASSPGTGVNGELFF.

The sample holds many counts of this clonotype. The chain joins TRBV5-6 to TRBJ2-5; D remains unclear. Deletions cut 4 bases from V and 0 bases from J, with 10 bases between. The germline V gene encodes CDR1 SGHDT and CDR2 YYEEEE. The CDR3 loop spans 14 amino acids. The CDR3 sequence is CASSPRQYQETQYF. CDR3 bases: TGTGCCAGCAGCCCCCGCCAGTACCAAGAGACCCAGTACTTC. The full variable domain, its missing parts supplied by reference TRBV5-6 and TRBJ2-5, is DAGVTQSPTHLIKTRGQQVTLRCSPKSGHDTVSWYQQALGQGPQFIFQYYEEEERQRGNFPDRFSGHQFPNYSSELNVNALLLGDSALYLCASSPRQYQETQYFGPGTRLLVL.

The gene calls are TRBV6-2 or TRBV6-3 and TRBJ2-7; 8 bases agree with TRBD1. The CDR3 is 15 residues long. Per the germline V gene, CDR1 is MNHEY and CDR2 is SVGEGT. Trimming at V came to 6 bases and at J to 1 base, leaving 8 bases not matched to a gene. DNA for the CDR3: TGTGCCAGCAGACCGGACAGGGTGGTGTCCTACGAGCAGTACTTC. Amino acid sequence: CASRPDRVVSYEQYF.

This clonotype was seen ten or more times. The CDR3 is CASSRTGVQPQHF. The CDR3 DNA sequence: TGTGCCAGCAGCAGGACAGGGGTCCAGCCCCAGCATTTT. The chain carries TRBV28 and TRBJ1-5; 9 bases align to TRBD1. The junction had 4 bases not matched to a gene; V was cut back by 6 bases and J by 7 bases. The CDR3 runs to 13 residues. Germline values: CDR1 MDHEN, CDR2 SYDVKM.

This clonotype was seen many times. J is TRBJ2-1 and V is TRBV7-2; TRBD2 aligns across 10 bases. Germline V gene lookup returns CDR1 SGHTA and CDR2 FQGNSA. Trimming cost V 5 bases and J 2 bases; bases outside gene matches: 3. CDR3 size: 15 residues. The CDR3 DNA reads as TGTGCCAGCAGCCAGACTAGCGGGCCCTACAATGAGCAGTTCTTC. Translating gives CASSQTSGPYNEQFF.

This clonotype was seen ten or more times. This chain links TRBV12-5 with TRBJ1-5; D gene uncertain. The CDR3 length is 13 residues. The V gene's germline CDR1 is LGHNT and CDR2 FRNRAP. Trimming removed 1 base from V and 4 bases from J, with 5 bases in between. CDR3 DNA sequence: TGTGCTAGTGGTTTGGAGATTAATCAGCCCCAGCATTTT. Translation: CASGLEINQPQHF.

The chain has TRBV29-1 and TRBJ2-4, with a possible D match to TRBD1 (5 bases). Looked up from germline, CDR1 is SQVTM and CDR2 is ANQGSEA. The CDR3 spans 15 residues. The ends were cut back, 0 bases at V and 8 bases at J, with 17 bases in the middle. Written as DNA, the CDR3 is TGCAGCGTTGAAGATACGGGTTGGGGCGAGTACATTCAGTACTTC. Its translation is CSVEDTGWGEYIQYF.

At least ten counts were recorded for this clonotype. This chain's CDR3 is CASSQEWGTDTQYF. The DNA for the CDR3 is TGTGCCAGCAGCCAAGAGTGGGGAACAGATACGCAGTATTTT. The chain recombines TRBV4-2 with TRBJ2-3; D is unresolved. The CDR3 extends over 14 amino acids. V was cut by 0 bases and J by 3 bases, with 7 bases left in between. The germline V gene has CDR1 LGHNA and CDR2 YNFKEQ.

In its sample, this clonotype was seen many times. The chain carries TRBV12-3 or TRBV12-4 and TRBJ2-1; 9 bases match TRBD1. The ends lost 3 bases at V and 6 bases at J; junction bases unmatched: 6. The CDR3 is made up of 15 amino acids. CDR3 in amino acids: CASSFRDRAVNEQFF. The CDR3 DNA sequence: TGTGCCAGCAGTTTCCGGGACAGGGCCGTCAATGAGCAGTTCTTC.

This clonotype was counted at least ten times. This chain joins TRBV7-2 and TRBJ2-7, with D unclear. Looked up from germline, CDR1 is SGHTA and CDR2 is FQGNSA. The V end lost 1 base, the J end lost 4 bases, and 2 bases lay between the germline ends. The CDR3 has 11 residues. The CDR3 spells CASSLDYEQYF. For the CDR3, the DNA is TGTGCCAGCAGCTTAGATTACGAGCAGTACTTC.

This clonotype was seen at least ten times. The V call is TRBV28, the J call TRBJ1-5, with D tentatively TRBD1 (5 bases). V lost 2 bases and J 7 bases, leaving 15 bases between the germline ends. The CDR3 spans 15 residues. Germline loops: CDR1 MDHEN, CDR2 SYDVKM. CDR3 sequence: CASSLRGHLAQPQHF. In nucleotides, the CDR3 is TGTGCCAGCAGTTTAAGGGGCCATCTAGCACAGCCCCAGCATTTT. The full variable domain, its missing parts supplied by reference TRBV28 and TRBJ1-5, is DVKVTQSSRYLVKRTGEKVFLECVQDMDHENMFWYRQDPGLGLRLIYFSYDVKMKEKGDIPEGYSVSREKKERFSLILESASTNQTSMYLCASSLRGHLAQPQHFGDGTRLSIL.

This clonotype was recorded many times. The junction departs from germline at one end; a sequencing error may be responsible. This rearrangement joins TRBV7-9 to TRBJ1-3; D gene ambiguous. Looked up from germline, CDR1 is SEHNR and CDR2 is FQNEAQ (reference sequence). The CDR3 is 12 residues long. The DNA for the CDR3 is TGTGCCAGCAGCCCCTCACCGGGCCGGTTCGACTTT. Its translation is CASSPSPGRFDF. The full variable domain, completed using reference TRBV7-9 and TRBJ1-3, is DTGVSQNPRHKITKRGQNVTFRCDPISEHNRLYWYRQTLGQGPEFLTYFQNEAQLEKSRLLSDRFSAERPKGSFSTLEIQRTEQGDSAMYLCASSPSPGRFDFGEGSWLTVV.